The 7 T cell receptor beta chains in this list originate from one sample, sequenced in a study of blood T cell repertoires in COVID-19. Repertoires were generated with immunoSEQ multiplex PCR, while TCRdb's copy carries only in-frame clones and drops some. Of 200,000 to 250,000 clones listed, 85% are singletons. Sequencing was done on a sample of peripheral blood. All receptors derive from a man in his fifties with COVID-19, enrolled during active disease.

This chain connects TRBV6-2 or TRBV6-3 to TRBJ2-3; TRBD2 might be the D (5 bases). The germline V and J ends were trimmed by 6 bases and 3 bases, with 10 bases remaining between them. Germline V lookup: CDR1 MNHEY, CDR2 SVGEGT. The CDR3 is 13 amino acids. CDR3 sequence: CASSDRGTDTQYF. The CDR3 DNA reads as TGTGCCAGCAGCGACCGGGGAACAGATACGCAGTATTTT.

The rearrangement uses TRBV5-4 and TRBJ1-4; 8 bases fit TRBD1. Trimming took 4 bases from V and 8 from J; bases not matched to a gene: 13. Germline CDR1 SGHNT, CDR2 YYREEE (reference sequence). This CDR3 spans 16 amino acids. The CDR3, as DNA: TGTGCCAGCAGCGTACAGCCGGGACAGGCGGGAGAAAAACTGTTTTTT. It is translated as CASSVQPGQAGEKLFF.

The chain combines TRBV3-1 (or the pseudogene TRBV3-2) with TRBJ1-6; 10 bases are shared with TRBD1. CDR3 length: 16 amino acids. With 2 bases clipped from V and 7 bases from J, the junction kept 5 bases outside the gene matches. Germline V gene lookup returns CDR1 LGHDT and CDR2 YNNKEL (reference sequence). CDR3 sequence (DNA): TGTGCCAGCAGCCAAACAGGGACAGGGGCAAATTCACCCCTCCACTTT. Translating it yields CASSQTGTGANSPLHF.

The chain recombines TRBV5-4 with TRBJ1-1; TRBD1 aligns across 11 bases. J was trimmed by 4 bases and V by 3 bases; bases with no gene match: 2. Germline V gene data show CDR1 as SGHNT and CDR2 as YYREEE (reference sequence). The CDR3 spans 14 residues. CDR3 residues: CASSWGQGGTEAFF. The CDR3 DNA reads TGTGCCAGCAGCTGGGGACAGGGGGGCACTGAAGCTTTCTTT. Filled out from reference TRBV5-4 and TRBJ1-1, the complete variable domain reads ETGVTQSPTHLIKTRGQQVTLRCSSQSGHNTVSWYQQALGQGPQFIFQYYREEENGRGNFPPRFSGLQFPNYSSELNVNALELDDSALYLCASSWGQGGTEAFFGQGTRLTVV.

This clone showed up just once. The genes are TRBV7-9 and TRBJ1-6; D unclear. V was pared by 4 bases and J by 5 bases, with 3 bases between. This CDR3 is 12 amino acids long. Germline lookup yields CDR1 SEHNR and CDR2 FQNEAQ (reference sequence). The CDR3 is CASSSDNSPLHF. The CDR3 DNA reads TGTGCCAGCAGCTCTGATAATTCACCCCTCCACTTT.

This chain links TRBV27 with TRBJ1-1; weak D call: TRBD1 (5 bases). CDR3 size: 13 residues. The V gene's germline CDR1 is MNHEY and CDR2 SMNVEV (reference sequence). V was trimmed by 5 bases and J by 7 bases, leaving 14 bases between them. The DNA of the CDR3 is TGTGCCAGCAGTCCCCGACAGAACGGTGAAGCTTTCTTT. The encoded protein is CASSPRQNGEAFF.

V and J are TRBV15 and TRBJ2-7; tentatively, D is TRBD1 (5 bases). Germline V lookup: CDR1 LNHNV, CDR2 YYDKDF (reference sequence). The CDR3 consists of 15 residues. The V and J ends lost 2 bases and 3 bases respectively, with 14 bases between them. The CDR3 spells CATSRNRQGHYEQYF. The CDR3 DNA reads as TGTGCCACCAGCAGAAACAGGCAGGGCCACTACGAGCAGTACTTC.